This T cell receptor beta chain was sequenced in a study of T cells in Graves' hyperthyroidism and ophthalmopathy. Study-wide points: Among clonotypes expanded in thyroid above 0.001, most were also found in blood. The model's output predicted ophthalmopathy at a median of 6.5 months prior to onset.

This clonotype was counted many times. What it binds is unknown. RNA transcripts were the template for amplifying TCR beta CDR3 regions. Carried out on the TCR CDR3, a first-round RT-PCR used the HTBI primer set. One entry per CDR3 protein results from TCRdb running MiXCR on the multiplex PCR reads. The profile covers around 600,000 distinct CDR3 sequences, with more than 12% appearing a single time and around 12% taken by the ten largest. This clonotype was sampled from a woman between 50 and 59 years old with Graves' ophthalmopathy. Sequenced: blood.

The DNA for the CDR3 is TGTGCCAGCAGCTTGGGGACAGGGGGCCGGTCAACTAATGAAAAACTGTTTTTT. Translating gives CASSLGTGGRSTNEKLFF. The V gene is TRBV5-5, the J gene TRBJ1-4; 11 bases line up with TRBD1. V lost 0 bases, J lost 0 bases, and 4 bases stayed unmatched. CDR3 length: 18 amino acids. Germline V CDR1 and CDR2: SGHKS, YYEKEE (reference sequence). The whole variable domain, filled in from reference TRBV5-5 and TRBJ1-4, reads DAGVTQSPTHLIKTRGQQVTLRCSPISGHKSVSWYQQVLGQGPQFIFQYYEKEERGRGNFPDRFSARQFPNYSSELNVNALLLGDSALYLCASSLGTGGRSTNEKLFFGSGTQLSVL.